The 29 T cell receptor beta chains below were found in one sample sequenced in a study of blood T cell repertoires in COVID-19. Produced via immunoSEQ multiplex PCR; TCRdb's table is partial and in-frame only. The profile covers 250,000 to 350,000 clones, with about 83% appearing a single time and approximately 6% taken by the ten largest. The sample consisted of PBMCs or T cells enriched from blood (not recorded which). These TCRs come from a woman in her 40s who had recovered from COVID-19.

This chain connects TRBV7-9 to TRBJ2-7; 7 bases align to TRBD1. The CDR3 is 14 residues long. Unmatched junction bases numbered 9, after V lost 5 bases and J lost 5 bases. Germline CDR1 reads SEHNR; CDR2 reads FQNEAQ (reference sequence). Written as DNA, the CDR3 is TGTGCCAGCAGCCGCGACAGGGTAGCGAACGAGCAGTACTTC. Amino acid sequence: CASSRDRVANEQYF.

The V gene is TRBV3-1 (or the pseudogene TRBV3-2), the J gene TRBJ2-1, with 8 bases lining up with TRBD2. The CDR3 covers 12 residues. Per the germline V gene, CDR1 is LGHDT and CDR2 is YNNKEL (reference sequence). V was clipped by 4 bases and J by 8 bases; unmatched bases: 1. The CDR3: CASSPGGDEQFF. The CDR3 nucleotides are TGTGCCAGCAGCCCCGGGGGGGATGAGCAGTTCTTC.

The count of this clone is one. This sample includes further DNA sequences coding for the same CDR3. J is TRBJ2-3 and V is TRBV7-9; D remains unclear. The CDR3 has 14 amino acids. Trimming removed 3 bases at V and 5 bases at J, with 12 bases between. CDR1 and CDR2 (germline): SEHNR, FQNEAQ (reference sequence). The CDR3 here is CASSLGSGRDTQYF. The CDR3 bases are TGTGCCAGCAGCTTGGGCAGTGGGCGAGATACGCAGTATTTT.

The J gene is TRBJ2-3, the V gene TRBV24-1, with D tentatively TRBD1 (6 bases). Trimming took off 4 bases at V and 2 bases at J, with 15 bases between the two ends. Germline V gene lookup returns CDR1 KGHDR and CDR2 SFDVKD. CDR3 length: 16 amino acids. This CDR3 reads CATSDPGARATDTQYF. The CDR3 nucleotides read TGTGCCACCAGTGACCCAGGGGCTAGAGCCACAGATACGCAGTATTTT.

This clone came up once. CDR3 loop: CASSPLVETEAFF. The CDR3 DNA is TGTGCCAGCAGCCCCTTGGTGGAGACTGAAGCTTTCTTT. The chain couples TRBV9 to TRBJ1-1, with no clear D. V was trimmed by 4 bases and J by 5 bases, leaving 12 bases between them. This CDR3 is built from 13 residues. CDR1 is SGDLS and CDR2 is YYNGEE in the germline V gene.

The V and J genes are TRBV7-9 and TRBJ1-3, with D possibly matching TRBD1 (5 bases). From germline, CDR1 is SEHNR and CDR2 FQNEAQ (reference sequence). The V gene lost 6 bases and the J gene lost 0 bases, with 15 bases spanning the gap. The CDR3 runs to 16 residues. DNA of the CDR3: TGTGCCAGCAGGTCTACCCAGGGATTCTCTGGAAACACCATATATTTT. Translating gives CASRSTQGFSGNTIYF.

The chain links TRBV5-4 to TRBJ2-1; 10 positions agree with TRBD2. The germline V gene encodes CDR1 SGHNT and CDR2 YYREEE (reference sequence). There are 15 residues in the CDR3. J gave up 7 bases and V 3 bases, and 7 bases lay outside the gene matches. CDR3 residues: CASSYSGRTLNEQFF. CDR3 DNA: TGTGCCAGCAGCTATAGCGGGAGGACGTTGAATGAGCAGTTCTTC.

The table lists this clone with a few counts. The chain recombines TRBV15 with TRBJ1-5; TRBD1 matches at 7 bases. This CDR3 has 15 amino acids. V lost 1 base and J lost 4; bases outside the gene matches: 4. The germline V gene has CDR1 LNHNV and CDR2 YYDKDF (reference sequence). The CDR3 region is CATSRVTGANQPQHF. For the CDR3, the DNA is TGTGCCACCAGCAGAGTTACAGGGGCGAATCAGCCCCAGCATTTT.

The V call is TRBV28, the J call TRBJ2-5; 9 bases are shared with TRBD2. V lost 4 bases to trimming and J lost 3 bases; unmatched junction nucleotides: 21. Germline CDR1 reads MDHEN; CDR2 reads SYDVKM. CDR3 length: 20 residues. The DNA of the CDR3 is TGTGCCAGCAGTTCCCCGGGACATTTCAAAACGGGACTAGCCGAAGAGACCCAGTACTTC. Its protein is CASSSPGHFKTGLAEETQYF.

The chain has TRBV7-9 and TRBJ2-1, with D hard to call. The CDR3 consists of 11 residues. The germline gives CDR1 SEHNR, CDR2 FQNEAQ (reference sequence). Trimming left V 4 bases short and J 13 bases short, with 11 bases between. In DNA form, the CDR3 reads TGTGCCAGCAGCTACATGGCTGCTCAGTTCTTC. Protein product: CASSYMAAQFF.

The chain couples TRBV15 to TRBJ1-6; D is undetermined. Germline assignment: CDR1 LNHNV and CDR2 YYDKDF (reference sequence). The CDR3 has 15 residues. V lost 5 bases and J lost 6, with 14 bases in between. As DNA, the CDR3 is TGTGCCACCAGCGGCCAGCAGGCTTCTAATTCACCCCTCCACTTT. It specifies CATSGQQASNSPLHF.

This clone was observed many times. The chain joins TRBV6-2 or TRBV6-3 to TRBJ2-3; D is unclear. The CDR3 sequence is 14 residues long. V was shortened by 4 bases and J by 14 bases, with 22 bases between the two germline ends. Per the germline V gene, CDR1 is MNHEY and CDR2 is SVGEGT. CDR3 sequence (DNA): TGTGCCAGCAGTTCAAGCCCCGACTTGCAAATTTCGTATTTT. The encoded protein is CASSSSPDLQISYF.

V and J are TRBV6-2 or TRBV6-3 and TRBJ2-5; tentative D call: TRBD2 (7 bases). CDR1 is MNHEY and CDR2 is SVGEGT in the germline V gene. V dropped 0 bases and J dropped 5 bases, with 16 bases sitting between them. The CDR3 covers 16 residues. The DNA for the CDR3 is TGTGCCAGCAGTTACTCGACGGCGGGGGCACGGGAGACCCAGTACTTC. It encodes CASSYSTAGARETQYF.

V is TRBV11-2 and J is TRBJ2-1; 12 nucleotides agree with TRBD2. Germline lookup yields CDR1 SGHAT and CDR2 FQNNGV. Unmatched junction bases numbered 6, after V lost 5 bases and J lost 4 bases. The CDR3 runs to 16 residues. The CDR3 DNA is TGTGCCAGCAGCCTACGGACTAGCGGGATATACAATGAGCAGTTCTTC. This translates into CASSLRTSGIYNEQFF.

J is TRBJ1-5 and V is TRBV27; 8 bases agree with TRBD1. This CDR3 region has 14 residues. After removal of 8 bases from V and 3 bases from J, the junction contained 6 bases not matched to a gene. The germline gives CDR1 MNHEY, CDR2 SMNVEV (reference sequence). The CDR3 DNA sequence: TGTGCCAGCGACCGGACAGGGACCAATCAGCCCCAGCATTTT. It is translated as CASDRTGTNQPQHF.

This chain connects TRBV19 to TRBJ2-1; 12 bases match TRBD2. The CDR3 is 13 amino acids. Germline V CDR1 and CDR2: LNHDA, SQIVND (reference sequence). The V segment lost 6 bases and the J segment 9 bases; nucleotides outside the gene matches: 3. CDR3: CASRTSGSGEQFF. CDR3 DNA sequence: TGTGCCAGTAGGACTAGCGGGAGTGGTGAGCAGTTCTTC.

There are a few counts of this clone. The chain is built from TRBV7-6 and TRBJ1-4; TRBD1 aligns across 7 bases. From germline, CDR1 is SGHVS and CDR2 FNYEAQ. The CDR3 is made up of 17 amino acids. Trimming at V came to 5 bases and at J to 0 bases, leaving 9 bases not matched to a gene. Here the CDR3 DNA reads TGTGCCAGCAGCCTCGGGCCCAGGGGGGCAACTAATGAAAAACTGTTTTTT. Its protein product is CASSLGPRGATNEKLFF.

V and J are TRBV28 and TRBJ1-6, with TRBD1 identical over 10 bases. The trim removed 3 bases at V and 8 bases at J, leaving 4 bases unmatched. Germline CDR1 and CDR2: MDHEN and SYDVKM. This CDR3 spans 15 amino acids. DNA of the CDR3: TGTGCCAGCAGTTTGTCCGACAGGGGGCATTCACCCCTCCACTTT. This codes for CASSLSDRGHSPLHF.

This clone was counted once. The chain uses TRBV4-1 and TRBJ2-2; 10 bases align to TRBD1. Germline V gene sequence: CDR1 MGHRA, CDR2 YSYEKL. Germline trimming cut 3 bases from V and 6 bases from J; bases unmatched to any gene: 4. The CDR3 consists of 15 residues. In DNA form, the CDR3 reads TGCGCCAGCAGCCAGGGACAGGGGTGGTCCGGGGAGCTGTTTTTT. This gives the protein CASSQGQGWSGELFF.

The chain employs TRBV28 and TRBJ1-1, with 8 bases identical to TRBD1. V dropped 7 bases and J dropped 5; count of bases not matched to a gene: 24. This CDR3 spans 19 amino acids. Germline V gene sequence: CDR1 MDHEN, CDR2 SYDVKM. The DNA for the CDR3 is TGTGCCAGCACTACGGCTGCAGCCAGGGGGCGCAACGGGTATACTGAAGCTTTCTTT. Residues: CASTTAAARGRNGYTEAFF. The full variable domain, with the rest looked up from reference TRBV28 and TRBJ1-1, is DVKVTQSSRYLVKRTGEKVFLECVQDMDHENMFWYRQDPGLGLRLIYFSYDVKMKEKGDIPEGYSVSREKKERFSLILESASTNQTSMYLCASTTAAARGRNGYTEAFFGQGTRLTVV.

The J gene is TRBJ1-5, the V gene TRBV18; D is uncertain. The V and J ends lost 4 bases and 11 bases respectively, with 21 bases between them. The germline gives CDR1 KGHSH, CDR2 LQKENI. The CDR3 runs 15 residues. For the CDR3, the DNA is TGTGCCAGCTCACTAACCCACCACAGTCCATTGGCCCAGCATTTT. Protein: CASSLTHHSPLAQHF. Full variable domain (outside the CDR3, taken from reference TRBV18 and TRBJ1-5): NAGVMQNPRHLVRRRGQEARLRCSPMKGHSHVYWYRQLPEEGLKFMVYLQKENIIDESGMPKERFSAEFPKEGPSILRIQQVVRGDSAAYFCASSLTHHSPLAQHFGDGTRLSIL.

Of note for this clone: The same CDR3 is also encoded by other DNA sequences in this sample. The J gene is TRBJ2-5, the V gene TRBV18; 8 bases line up with TRBD1. CDR3 length: 13 amino acids. The trim removed 2 bases at V and 4 bases at J, leaving 0 bases unmatched. The germline gives CDR1 KGHSH, CDR2 LQKENI. The CDR3 sequence is CASSPGQGETQYF. CDR3 bases: TGTGCCAGCTCACCAGGACAGGGAGAGACCCAGTACTTC.

This chain links TRBV28 with TRBJ2-7; 7 bases map to TRBD2. Trimming at V came to 4 bases and at J to 7 bases, leaving 7 bases not matched to a gene. This CDR3 region has 13 residues. CDR1 and CDR2 (germline): MDHEN, SYDVKM. The CDR3 spells CASSWGRAGEQYF. The CDR3 coding sequence is TGTGCCAGCAGTTGGGGGAGGGCGGGTGAGCAGTACTTC.

The chain has TRBV15 and TRBJ2-1; 14 bases align to TRBD2. Germline trimming cut 0 bases from V and 6 bases from J; bases unmatched to any gene: 1. The germline CDR1 and CDR2 sequences are LNHNV and YYDKDF (reference sequence). This CDR3 has 16 amino acids. The CDR3 here is CATSRETSGRGNEQFF. The CDR3 nucleotides are TGTGCCACCAGCAGAGAGACTAGCGGGAGGGGCAATGAGCAGTTCTTC.

Here the CDR3 DNA reads TGTGCCATCAGTGAACGGGATATCTCCTACAATGAGCAGTTCTTC. This codes for CAISERDISYNEQFF. The chain has TRBV10-3 and TRBJ2-1; D perhaps matches TRBD2 (5 bases). This CDR3 region has 15 residues. V was cut by 3 bases and J by 0 bases, with 9 bases left in between. Germline loops: CDR1 ENHRY, CDR2 SYGVKD.

The genes are TRBV5-1 and TRBJ2-2; 7 nucleotides align to TRBD1. Losses at the gene ends were 3 bases for V and 4 bases for J; bases not matched to a gene: 6. The length of the CDR3 is 15 residues. Germline CDR1 reads SGHRS; CDR2 reads YFSETQ. The CDR3 loop reads CASSSRTGSTGELFF. Here the CDR3 DNA reads TGCGCCAGCAGCTCAAGGACAGGAAGCACCGGGGAGCTGTTTTTT.

As DNA, the CDR3 is TGTGCCAGCAGCTTTACAGGGGTTAATGGCTACACCTTC. This encodes CASSFTGVNGYTF. The rearrangement links TRBV7-8 to TRBJ1-2, with 7 positions matching TRBD1. Germline-derived CDR1 and CDR2 are SGHVS and FQNEAQ. The length of the CDR3 is 13 residues. With V trimmed by 3 bases and J by 6 bases, 4 bases remained unmatched.

In the case of this clone: An end of the junction does not agree with germline; a read error may underlie this. This sequence joins TRBV2 and TRBJ2-3; D gene unclear. CDR1 is SNHLY, CDR2 FYNNEI, per germline. This CDR3 has 13 amino acids. CDR3 amino acids: CASREGESDTQYF. In nucleotides, the CDR3 is TGTGCCAGCAGGGAAGGCGAGTCAGATACGCAGTATTTT.

The V and J genes are TRBV6-5 and TRBJ1-5; perhaps TRBD1 as D (5 bases). The CDR3 is 10 amino acids. Germline V lookup: CDR1 MNHEY, CDR2 SVGAGI. V gave up 8 bases and J gave up 7 bases, with 6 bases separating them. CDR3: CASGGQPQHF. The CDR3 DNA follows: TGTGCCAGCGGGGGGCAGCCCCAGCATTTT.